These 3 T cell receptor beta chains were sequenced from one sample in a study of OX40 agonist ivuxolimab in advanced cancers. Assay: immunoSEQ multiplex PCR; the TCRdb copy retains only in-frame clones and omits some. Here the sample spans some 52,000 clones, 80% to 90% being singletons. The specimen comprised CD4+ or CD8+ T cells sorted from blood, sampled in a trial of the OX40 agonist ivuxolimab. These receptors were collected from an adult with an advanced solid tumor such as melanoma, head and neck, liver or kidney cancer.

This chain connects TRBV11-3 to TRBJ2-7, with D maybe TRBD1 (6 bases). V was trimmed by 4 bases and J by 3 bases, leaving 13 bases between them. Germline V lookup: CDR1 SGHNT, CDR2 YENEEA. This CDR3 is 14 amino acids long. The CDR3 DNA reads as TGTGCCAGCAGCTCCCAACCGGACAGCTACGAGCAGTACTTC. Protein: CASSSQPDSYEQYF.

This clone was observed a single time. This chain's CDR3 is CASSQDSASGYEKLFF. CDR3 in DNA: TGTGCCAGCAGCCAAGATTCGGCCTCAGGATATGAAAAACTGTTTTTT. The genes are TRBV4-2 and TRBJ1-4; D gene uncertain. CDR1 is LGHNA, CDR2 YNFKEQ, per germline. The germline V and J ends were trimmed by 0 bases and 6 bases, with 14 bases remaining between them. This CDR3 is 16 amino acids long.

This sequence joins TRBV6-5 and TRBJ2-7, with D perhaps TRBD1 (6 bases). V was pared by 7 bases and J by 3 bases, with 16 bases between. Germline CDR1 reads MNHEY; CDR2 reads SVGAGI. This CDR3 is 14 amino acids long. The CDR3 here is CASNTGPLVYEQYF. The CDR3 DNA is TGTGCCAGCAATACAGGGCCCCTTGTCTACGAGCAGTACTTC.